These 17 T cell receptor beta chains originate from one sample sequenced in a study of shared clonotypes between healthy human individuals. Positive CCR7 selection of CD45RO-negative cells yielded the naive CD8 cells, and terminally differentiated effector memory CD45RA+ cells were excluded. Sequencing was performed with immunoSEQ multiplex PCR; in TCRdb, only in-frame clones are kept and a portion is missing. The table records some 2.1 million clones, about 95% of them present only once. The specimen sequenced was naive CD8+ T cells sorted from blood. Receptor source: a man aged 18 to 30 in good health.

The rearrangement uses TRBV12-5 and TRBJ2-1; TRBD2 matches at 7 bases. The trim removed 4 bases at V and 8 bases at J, leaving 5 bases unmatched. Looked up from germline, CDR1 is LGHNT and CDR2 is FRNRAP. The CDR3 extends over 13 amino acids. The CDR3 region is CASGSGLDHEQFF. The CDR3 region has the DNA TGTGCTAGTGGTTCAGGACTAGACCATGAGCAGTTCTTC.

The rearrangement uses TRBV6-5 and TRBJ2-7, with D tentatively TRBD2 (5 bases). The CDR3 is 15 residues long. Germline assignment: CDR1 MNHEY and CDR2 SVGAGI. Trimming took 2 bases from V and 0 from J, leaving 11 bases between them. The CDR3 spells CASSYGGPSSYEQYF. In DNA, the CDR3 is TGTGCCAGCAGTTACGGAGGCCCCAGCTCCTACGAGCAGTACTTC.

Turning to this clone: Other DNA sequences within the sample encode an identical CDR3. The chain carries TRBV9 and TRBJ2-2; perhaps TRBD2 as D (5 bases). Germline V gives CDR1 SGDLS, CDR2 YYNGEE. Trimming took 2 bases from V and 3 from J, leaving 8 bases between them. The length of the CDR3 is 14 residues. The DNA for the CDR3 is TGTGCCAGCAGCGTTGAGGGAGACACCGGGGAGCTGTTTTTT. Its translation is CASSVEGDTGELFF.

As to this clone: Other DNA variants within this sample encode the same CDR3. V usage is TRBV5-1 and J usage is TRBJ2-3; D tentatively reads TRBD1 or TRBD2 (5 bases each). Per germline, CDR1 SGHRS and CDR2 YFSETQ. The CDR3 consists of 16 residues. V gave up 4 bases and J gave up 0 bases, with 15 bases separating them. DNA for the CDR3: TGCGCCAGCAGCCCCCGGGGCGTGCCTAGCACAGATACGCAGTATTTT. Amino acid sequence: CASSPRGVPSTDTQYF. The full variable domain, with the rest looked up from reference TRBV5-1 and TRBJ2-3, is KAGVTQTPRYLIKTRGQQVTLSCSPISGHRSVSWYQQTPGQGLQFLFEYFSETQRNKGNFPGRFSGRQFSNSRSEMNVSTLELGDSALYLCASSPRGVPSTDTQYFGPGTRLTVL.

The V gene is TRBV5-1, the J gene TRBJ2-7; either TRBD1 or TRBD2 may supply D (5 bases each). Germline CDR1 reads SGHRS; CDR2 reads YFSETQ. The CDR3 spans 16 residues. V lost 2 bases and J 1 base, leaving 16 bases between the germline ends. The CDR3 region is CASSFFSRDESYEQYF. The CDR3 DNA reads TGCGCCAGCAGCTTCTTCTCCCGGGACGAATCCTACGAGCAGTACTTC.

The chain links TRBV30 to TRBJ2-7; maybe TRBD2 (5 bases). Germline CDR1 GTSNPN, CDR2 SVGIG (reference sequence). V was cut by 3 bases and J by 2 bases, with 14 bases left in between. The CDR3 is 14 amino acids. The CDR3 spells CAWSGGMGAYEQYF. CDR3 in DNA: TGTGCCTGGAGCGGCGGTATGGGAGCCTACGAGCAGTACTTC.

This rearrangement joins TRBV28 to TRBJ2-3; D is possibly TRBD2 (5 bases). The V gene lost 4 bases and the J gene lost 3 bases, with 20 bases spanning the gap. Per the germline V gene, CDR1 is MDHEN and CDR2 is SYDVKM. The length of the CDR3 is 17 residues. The CDR3 DNA reads TGTGCCAGCAGTTCAAGCCCGGTAGACTACACAACAGATACGCAGTATTTT. It encodes CASSSSPVDYTTDTQYF. Complete variable domain (other parts from reference TRBV28 and TRBJ2-3): DVKVTQSSRYLVKRTGEKVFLECVQDMDHENMFWYRQDPGLGLRLIYFSYDVKMKEKGDIPEGYSVSREKKERFSLILESASTNQTSMYLCASSSSPVDYTTDTQYFGPGTRLTVL.

CDR3 in amino acids: CASSQDMTGGYEQYF. The DNA of the CDR3 is TGCGCCAGCAGCCAAGACATGACAGGTGGCTACGAGCAGTACTTC. The chain recombines TRBV4-3 with TRBJ2-7; D might be TRBD1 (6 bases). Trimming took 0 bases from V and 3 from J, leaving 12 bases between them. This CDR3 region has 15 residues. Germline V gives CDR1 LGHNA, CDR2 YSLEER.

This clone showed up just once. The chain combines TRBV5-6 with TRBJ2-7; TRBD1 or TRBD2 may be the D gene (5 bases each). Trimming pared 2 bases from V and 3 bases from J, leaving 12 bases between. The CDR3 is 14 residues long. Germline CDR1 reads SGHDT; CDR2 reads YYEEEE. The CDR3 region is CASSFSGRIYEQYF. In DNA form, the CDR3 reads TGTGCCAGCAGCTTTTCGGGACGGATCTACGAGCAGTACTTC.

The chain has TRBV7-9 and TRBJ2-1, with TRBD2 matching 11 bases. Germline V lookup: CDR1 SEHNR, CDR2 FQNEAQ (reference sequence). This CDR3 spans 17 amino acids. V gave up 4 bases and J gave up 0 bases; unmatched junction bases: 5. The CDR3 nucleotides are TGTGCCAGCAGCTCGCGACTAGCGGGGAGCTCCTACAATGAGCAGTTCTTC. Protein product: CASSSRLAGSSYNEQFF.

This sequence joins TRBV29-1 and TRBJ2-7; 12 bases agree with TRBD1. This CDR3 is built from 15 residues. With V trimmed by 3 bases and J by 6 bases, 9 bases remained unmatched. Germline V CDR1 and CDR2: SQVTM, ANQGSEA. CDR3 in amino acids: CSVEGQGAGSSEQYF. The CDR3 DNA reads TGCAGCGTTGAGGGACAGGGGGCAGGTAGCAGCGAGCAGTACTTC.

This chain uses TRBV7-8 with TRBJ2-1; 13 nucleotides agree with TRBD2. The CDR3 is 19 residues long. Unmatched junction bases numbered 12, after V lost 5 bases and J lost 2 bases. Germline V gene lookup returns CDR1 SGHVS and CDR2 FQNEAQ. The CDR3 DNA follows: TGTGCCAGCAGCCTAGGACTAGCGGGGGCCTTAAACCCCTACAATGAGCAGTTCTTC. Amino acid sequence: CASSLGLAGALNPYNEQFF.

V usage is TRBV4-1 and J usage is TRBJ1-2; tentative D call: TRBD1 (5 bases). Germline CDR1 MGHRA, CDR2 YSYEKL. V was cut by 3 bases and J by 7 bases, with 12 bases left in between. The CDR3 covers 13 residues. CDR3 sequence (DNA): TGCGCCAGCAGCCACGTGGGGGATAGTGGCTACACCTTC. It is translated as CASSHVGDSGYTF.

The genes are TRBV5-5 and TRBJ1-5, with D perhaps matching TRBD1 (5 bases). The V gene's germline CDR1 is SGHKS and CDR2 YYEKEE (reference sequence). This CDR3 has 16 amino acids. V was pared by 0 bases and J by 1 base, with 11 bases between. CDR3 in DNA: TGTGCCAGCAGCTTGGTGGTCTGGGGGAGCAATCAGCCCCAGCATTTT. It translates to CASSLVVWGSNQPQHF.

This chain connects TRBV7-9 to TRBJ2-7; weak D call: TRBD1 (6 bases). The CDR3 is 14 residues long. V was clipped by 1 base and J by 2 bases, with 9 bases between them. Per germline, CDR1 SEHNR and CDR2 FQNEAQ (reference sequence). This chain's CDR3 is CASSLGGQPYEQYF. The CDR3 DNA reads as TGTGCCAGCAGCTTAGGGGGACAACCCTACGAGCAGTACTTC.

V gene TRBV28 combines with J gene TRBJ2-5; D unclear. The CDR3 loop spans 13 amino acids. V lost 5 bases and J lost 3, with 10 bases in between. CDR1 MDHEN and CDR2 SYDVKM come from the germline V gene. CDR3 sequence (DNA): TGTGCCAGCAGTCTAGACCTGGAAGAGACCCAGTACTTC. This translates into CASSLDLEETQYF.

The chain carries TRBV15 and TRBJ2-5; D uncertain. Germline CDR1 reads LNHNV; CDR2 reads YYDKDF (reference sequence). V gave up 2 bases and J gave up 4 bases, with 8 bases separating them. The CDR3 spans 13 residues. CDR3: CATSRWIGETQYF. Here the CDR3 DNA reads TGTGCCACCAGCAGATGGATTGGAGAGACCCAGTACTTC.